Below, 28 T cell receptor beta chains from the same sample are listed, as sequenced in a study of cytomegalovirus exposure and HLA in healthy donors. PCR was performed using 60 Vbeta and 13 Jbeta primers. Produced via immunoSEQ multiplex PCR; TCRdb's table is partial and in-frame only. The table shows about 170,000 clones, with roughly four fifths occurring only once. Material for sequencing was PBMCs. The receptors stem from a female donor in good health and CMV-seronegative.

This clone was counted a single time. J is TRBJ2-5 and V is TRBV5-1; 7 bases map to TRBD2. The V gene end was trimmed by 0 bases and the J gene end by 4 bases; junction bases not matched to a gene: 9. CDR3 length: 16 residues. Germline CDR1 reads SGHRS; CDR2 reads YFSETQ. DNA for the CDR3: TGCGCCAGCAGCTTGGATGCCAGCGGGGTTGGAGAGACCCAGTACTTC. As protein: CASSLDASGVGETQYF.

Only a few counts were recorded for this clone. The rearrangement joins TRBV7-9 to TRBJ2-7; TRBD1 agrees at 7 bases. Germline trimming cut 5 bases from V and 0 bases from J; bases unmatched to any gene: 7. Germline assignment: CDR1 SEHNR and CDR2 FQNEAQ (reference sequence). The CDR3 loop spans 15 amino acids. The CDR3 DNA is TGTGCCAGCAGCCCACGGACAGGCAGCTCCTACGAGCAGTACTTC. It translates to CASSPRTGSSYEQYF. Using reference TRBV7-9 and TRBJ2-7 for the parts outside the CDR3, the full variable domain is DTGVSQNPRHKITKRGQNVTFRCDPISEHNRLYWYRQTLGQGPEFLTYFQNEAQLEKSRLLSDRFSAERPKGSFSTLEIQRTEQGDSAMYLCASSPRTGSSYEQYFGPGTRLTVT.

The chain combines TRBV7-9 with TRBJ2-7, with 8 positions matching TRBD2. The germline V gene has CDR1 SEHNR and CDR2 FQNEAQ (reference sequence). V gave up 5 bases and J gave up 3 bases; unmatched junction bases: 18. The CDR3 sequence is 18 residues long. The CDR3 region is CASSLGGRSWEVHYEQYF. The CDR3 DNA follows: TGTGCCAGCAGCCTTGGCGGGAGGTCGTGGGAGGTCCACTACGAGCAGTACTTC.

This clone appeared a single time. The chain is built from TRBV11-2 and TRBJ2-7, with 8 bases matching TRBD2. CDR3 length: 13 amino acids. The germline CDR1 and CDR2 sequences are SGHAT and FQNNGV. Trimming at V came to 5 bases and at J to 4 bases, leaving 4 bases not matched to a gene. CDR3 DNA sequence: TGTGCCAGCAGCATAACGGGGGGGTACGAGCAGTACTTC. Translated: CASSITGGYEQYF.

The rearrangement uses TRBV4-1 and TRBJ2-7; TRBD2 agrees at 8 bases. This CDR3 contains 15 residues. The V and J ends lost 4 bases and 0 bases, in that order; junction bases with no gene match: 5. Germline V CDR1 and CDR2: MGHRA, YSYEKL. CDR3 bases: TGCGCCAGCAGCCCCTGGACTAGCAGCTCCTACGAGCAGTACTTC. This sequence encodes CASSPWTSSSYEQYF.

The V call is TRBV6-5, the J call TRBJ1-4; D is perhaps TRBD1 (5 bases). Trimming stripped 6 bases from V and 3 bases from J, with 11 bases between. This CDR3 contains 14 residues. Germline V gives CDR1 MNHEY, CDR2 SVGAGI. The CDR3, as DNA: TGTGCCAGCAGCACCGGGACTTCTAATGAAAAACTGTTTTTT. Translation gives CASSTGTSNEKLFF.

The chain uses TRBV7-9 and TRBJ2-7, with D possibly TRBD2 on 7 matching bases. Trimming took off 3 bases at V and 6 bases at J, with 15 bases between the two ends. This CDR3 contains 14 residues. Per the germline V gene, CDR1 is SEHNR and CDR2 is FQNEAQ (reference sequence). The CDR3 sequence: CASSFTGRASEQYF. DNA for the CDR3: TGTGCCAGCAGCTTTACAGGGAGGGCCTCCGAGCAGTACTTC.

The chain has TRBV7-2 and TRBJ2-3; 7 bases are a match to TRBD1. The V segment lost 5 bases and the J segment 2 bases; nucleotides outside the gene matches: 10. This CDR3 spans 16 amino acids. Germline-derived CDR1 and CDR2 are SGHTA and FQGNSA. The CDR3 region is CASSLGTDKATDTQYF. The DNA of the CDR3 is TGTGCCAGCAGCCTAGGGACAGATAAAGCCACAGATACGCAGTATTTT.

The chain employs TRBV5-4 and TRBJ1-1; D ambiguous. Germline V gene lookup returns CDR1 SGHNT and CDR2 YYREEE (reference sequence). The V end was cut by 2 bases, the J end by 5 bases, with 4 bases between. The CDR3 runs 11 residues. CDR3 in amino acids: CASSFQTEAFF. The CDR3 nucleotides read TGTGCCAGCAGCTTCCAAACTGAAGCTTTCTTT. Together with reference TRBV5-4 and TRBJ1-1, the CDR3 gives the full variable domain: ETGVTQSPTHLIKTRGQQVTLRCSSQSGHNTVSWYQQALGQGPQFIFQYYREEENGRGNFPPRFSGLQFPNYSSELNVNALELDDSALYLCASSFQTEAFFGQGTRLTVV.

This chain links TRBV9 with TRBJ2-7; 7 bases map to TRBD2. This CDR3 is built from 12 residues. Germline V gene sequence: CDR1 SGDLS, CDR2 YYNGEE. V gave up 2 bases and J gave up 7 bases; unmatched junction bases: 3. The CDR3 is CASSVGEGEQYF. The CDR3, as DNA: TGTGCCAGCAGCGTGGGGGAGGGTGAGCAGTACTTC.

The chain employs TRBV6-1 and TRBJ1-5; no firm D call. This CDR3 spans 14 amino acids. From germline, CDR1 is MNHNS and CDR2 SASEGT. Trimming removed 6 bases at V and 3 bases at J, with 12 bases between. The CDR3 here is CASRPGANNQPQHF. The CDR3 DNA reads as TGTGCCAGCAGGCCGGGAGCCAACAATCAGCCCCAGCATTTT.

The chain combines TRBV10-3 with TRBJ2-5, with a weak D call TRBD1 (5 bases). Germline V gene sequence: CDR1 ENHRY, CDR2 SYGVKD. The CDR3 loop spans 13 amino acids. V was pared by 4 bases and J by 3 bases, with 9 bases between. The CDR3 reads CAISVRREETQYF. CDR3 sequence (DNA): TGTGCCATCAGTGTTCGCAGGGAAGAGACCCAGTACTTC.

This clone was detected once. The chain employs TRBV5-6 and TRBJ2-3; a possible D gene is TRBD1 (7 bases). The CDR3 is made up of 16 amino acids. Germline CDR1 reads SGHDT; CDR2 reads YYEEEE. Trimming removed 4 bases from V and 2 bases from J, with 17 bases in between. CDR3 loop: CASSLSRDSPTDTQYF. The CDR3 DNA is TGTGCCAGCAGCCTCTCGCGGGACAGTCCCACAGATACGCAGTATTTT.

The chain couples TRBV4-2 to TRBJ2-1; maybe TRBD2 (5 bases). The germline V gene encodes CDR1 LGHNA and CDR2 YNFKEQ. V gave up 0 bases and J gave up 4 bases, with 10 bases separating them. The CDR3 sequence is 15 residues long. CDR3 amino acids: CASSQEGAEYNEQFF. CDR3 in DNA: TGTGCCAGCAGCCAAGAGGGAGCGGAATACAATGAGCAGTTCTTC.

CDR3 sequence: CASSLFSQGAYEQYF. The CDR3 DNA sequence: TGTGCCAGCAGCTTATTTTCCCAGGGGGCCTACGAGCAGTACTTC. The chain carries TRBV7-9 and TRBJ2-7; the match to TRBD1 covers 7 bases. Germline V CDR1 and CDR2: SEHNR, FQNEAQ (reference sequence). The CDR3 is made up of 15 amino acids. The trim removed 2 bases at V and 2 bases at J, leaving 6 bases unmatched.

The chain couples TRBV5-4 to TRBJ1-2; 10 bases line up with TRBD1. The CDR3 extends over 16 amino acids. Trimming took 4 bases from V and 4 from J; bases not matched to a gene: 10. CDR1 is SGHNT and CDR2 is YYREEE in the germline V gene (reference sequence). Here the CDR3 reads CASSVRDRGWGYGYTF. In DNA, the CDR3 is TGTGCCAGCAGCGTCCGGGACAGGGGTTGGGGCTATGGCTACACCTTC.

This rearrangement joins TRBV4-2 to TRBJ2-7, with TRBD1 identical over 9 bases. Germline V gives CDR1 LGHNA, CDR2 YNFKEQ. The V and J ends lost 0 bases and 7 bases, in that order; junction bases with no gene match: 13. CDR3 size: 17 residues. The CDR3 DNA is TGTGCCAGCAGCCAAGATTTCTCTACCTACAGGGGGCGGGAGCAGTACTTC. Translating it yields CASSQDFSTYRGREQYF.

The chain employs TRBV11-3 and TRBJ2-1, with TRBD1 matching 10 bases. CDR1 and CDR2 from the germline V gene are SGHNT and YENEEA. This CDR3 is 16 amino acids long. V gave up 5 bases and J gave up 9 bases; unmatched junction bases: 13. CDR3 nucleotides: TGTGCCAGCAGCCCCAGGGACAGGGGAGTCATTGGTGAGCAGTTCTTC. Its translation is CASSPRDRGVIGEQFF.

DNA for the CDR3: TGTGCCAGCAGCCCTTCATTGCCCTACGAGCAGTACTTC. Its translation: CASSPSLPYEQYF. This chain joins TRBV7-2 and TRBJ2-5, with D uncertain. Judging by the DNA end, TRBJ2-7 fits better; the J call may be wrong. This CDR3 is built from 13 residues. The germline V gene has CDR1 SGHTA and CDR2 FQGNSA.

The chain joins TRBV5-1 to TRBJ2-7; 11 bases fit TRBD2. Trimming at V came to 5 bases and at J to 6 bases, leaving 7 bases not matched to a gene. Per the germline V gene, CDR1 is SGHRS and CDR2 is YFSETQ. The CDR3 contains 14 residues. The CDR3 reads CASSSLAGVVEQYF. The DNA of the CDR3 is TGCGCCAGCAGTTCACTAGCGGGAGTGGTCGAGCAGTACTTC.

J is TRBJ1-2 and V is TRBV9; a weak D match, TRBD1 (5 bases). The CDR3 is 16 residues long. CDR1 SGDLS and CDR2 YYNGEE come from the germline V gene. Between the trimmed V and J ends, which lost 0 bases and 5 bases, there was a span of 17 bases. CDR3 amino acids: CASSVATGRVNYGYTF. Here the CDR3 DNA reads TGTGCCAGCAGCGTAGCTACCGGCAGGGTGAATTATGGCTACACCTTC.

V usage is TRBV27 and J usage is TRBJ2-1; 9 positions agree with TRBD2. J was trimmed by 11 bases and V by 6 bases; bases with no gene match: 8. Germline V gene data show CDR1 as MNHEY and CDR2 as SMNVEV (reference sequence). The length of the CDR3 is 13 residues. The chain's CDR3 is CASRITSGSKQFF. CDR3 sequence (DNA): TGTGCCAGCAGAATTACTAGCGGGTCCAAGCAGTTCTTC.

J is TRBJ2-5 and V is TRBV9, with 8 bases matching TRBD1. The J segment lost 5 bases and the V segment lost 4 bases, leaving 13 bases of the junction unmatched. Looked up from germline, CDR1 is SGDLS and CDR2 is YYNGEE. This CDR3 comprises 16 residues. The CDR3 protein is CASSPIRTGRRETQYF. CDR3 DNA: TGTGCCAGCAGCCCGATCCGGACAGGGCGGAGGGAGACCCAGTACTTC.

The sample holds a few counts of this clone. This chain joins TRBV10-3 and TRBJ1-2; 12 bases agree with TRBD1. Germline CDR1 and CDR2: ENHRY and SYGVKD. The CDR3 is 13 amino acids. With V trimmed by 7 bases and J by 9 bases, 6 bases remained unmatched. In DNA form, the CDR3 reads TGTGCCATCAATCCGGGACAGGGGGCGAGCTACACCTTC. The encoded protein is CAINPGQGASYTF.

The chain carries TRBV12-2 and TRBJ2-1; TRBD2 is the table's D call, not checked against the DNA. TRBV12-2 is shown as a pseudogene. The CDR3 totals 16 residues. The CDR3 loop is CASRLGLAGPYNEQFF. The CDR3 DNA is TGTGCAAGTCGCTTAGGACTAGCGGGGCCCTACAATGAGCAGTTCTTC.

CDR3 sequence: CASSLDSLPYGYTF. CDR3 nucleotide sequence: TGTGCCAGCAGCTTAGATAGTCTACCCTATGGCTACACCTTC. J is TRBJ1-2 and V is TRBV7-2; D remains unclear. Trimming shortened V by 1 base and J by 4 bases, and 10 bases separated the two germline ends. This CDR3 spans 14 amino acids. Germline V gene data show CDR1 as SGHTA and CDR2 as FQGNSA.

V and J are TRBV9 and TRBJ2-3; TRBD1 matches at 8 bases. With 3 bases clipped from V and 4 bases from J, the junction kept 10 bases outside the gene matches. The CDR3 extends over 16 amino acids. The germline gives CDR1 SGDLS, CDR2 YYNGEE. CDR3 sequence: CASSAHDRGGADTQYF. The CDR3 region has the DNA TGTGCCAGCAGCGCTCACGACAGGGGCGGCGCAGATACGCAGTATTTT.

The chain recombines TRBV28 with TRBJ1-5; TRBD1 matches 7 bases. The germline gives CDR1 MDHEN, CDR2 SYDVKM. V lost 6 bases and J lost 6; bases outside the gene matches: 11. The CDR3 is 15 residues long. The CDR3 is CASSSDRASVQPQHF. The DNA for the CDR3 is TGTGCCAGCAGCTCCGACAGGGCTTCGGTTCAGCCCCAGCATTTT.